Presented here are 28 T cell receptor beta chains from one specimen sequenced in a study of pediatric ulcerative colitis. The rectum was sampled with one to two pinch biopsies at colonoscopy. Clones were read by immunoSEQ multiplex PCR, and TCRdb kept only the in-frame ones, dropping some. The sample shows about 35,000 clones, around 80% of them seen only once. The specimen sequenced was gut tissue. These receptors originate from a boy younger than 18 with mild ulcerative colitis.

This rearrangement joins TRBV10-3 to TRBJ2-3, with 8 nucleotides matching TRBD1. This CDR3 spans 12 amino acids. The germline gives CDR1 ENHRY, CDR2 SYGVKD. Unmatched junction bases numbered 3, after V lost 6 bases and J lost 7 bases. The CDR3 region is CAIRDRVNTQYF. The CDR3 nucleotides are TGTGCCATCAGGGACAGGGTGAATACGCAGTATTTT.

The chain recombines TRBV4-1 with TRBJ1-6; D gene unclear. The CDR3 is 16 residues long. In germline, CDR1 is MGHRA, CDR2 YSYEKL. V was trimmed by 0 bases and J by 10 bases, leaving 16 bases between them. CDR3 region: CASSQDSSGKGSPLHF. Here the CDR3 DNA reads TGCGCCAGCAGCCAAGATTCGTCGGGGAAGGGCTCACCCCTCCACTTT.

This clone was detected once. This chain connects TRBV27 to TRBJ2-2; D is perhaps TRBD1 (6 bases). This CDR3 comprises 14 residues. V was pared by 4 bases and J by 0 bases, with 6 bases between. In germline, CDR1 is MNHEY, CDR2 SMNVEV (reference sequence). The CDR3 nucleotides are TGTGCCAGCAGTTGGACAGCGAACACCGGGGAGCTGTTTTTT. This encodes CASSWTANTGELFF.

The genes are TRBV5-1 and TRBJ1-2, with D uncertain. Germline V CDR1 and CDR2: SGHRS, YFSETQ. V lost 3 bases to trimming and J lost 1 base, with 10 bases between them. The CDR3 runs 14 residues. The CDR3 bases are TGCGCCAGCAGCTCGGACGGCAGTAACTATGGCTACACCTTC. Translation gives CASSSDGSNYGYTF.

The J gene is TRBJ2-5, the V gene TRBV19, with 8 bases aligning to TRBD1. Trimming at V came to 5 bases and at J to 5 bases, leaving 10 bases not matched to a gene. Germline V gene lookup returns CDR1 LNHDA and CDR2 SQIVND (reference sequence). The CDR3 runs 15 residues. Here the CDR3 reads CASSYQAGGYETQYF. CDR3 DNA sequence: TGTGCCAGTAGTTACCAGGCAGGGGGCTACGAGACCCAGTACTTC.

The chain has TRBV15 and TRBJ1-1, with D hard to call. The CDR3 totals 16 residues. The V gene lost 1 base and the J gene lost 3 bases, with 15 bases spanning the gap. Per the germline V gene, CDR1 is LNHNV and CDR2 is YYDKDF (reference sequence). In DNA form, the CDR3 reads TGTGCCACCAGCAGAGCTCCCCCGGTAGCGGACACTGAAGCTTTCTTT. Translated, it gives CATSRAPPVADTEAFF.

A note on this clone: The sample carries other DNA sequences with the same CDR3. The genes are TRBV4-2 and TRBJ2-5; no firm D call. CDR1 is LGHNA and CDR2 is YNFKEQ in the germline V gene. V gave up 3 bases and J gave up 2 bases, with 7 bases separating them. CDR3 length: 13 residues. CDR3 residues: CASSQGQQETQYF. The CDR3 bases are TGTGCCAGCAGCCAGGGCCAACAAGAGACCCAGTACTTC.

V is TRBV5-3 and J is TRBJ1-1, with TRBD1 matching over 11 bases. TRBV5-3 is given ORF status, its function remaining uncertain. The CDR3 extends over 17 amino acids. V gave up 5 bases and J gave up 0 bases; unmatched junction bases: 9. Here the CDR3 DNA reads TGTGCCAGAAGGCAACGGGACAGGGGGTTCCTGAACACTGAAGCTTTCTTT. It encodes CARRQRDRGFLNTEAFF.

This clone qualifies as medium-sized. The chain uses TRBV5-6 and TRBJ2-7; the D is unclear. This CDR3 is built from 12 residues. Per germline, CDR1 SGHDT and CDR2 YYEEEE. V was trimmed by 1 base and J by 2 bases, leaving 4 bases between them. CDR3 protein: CASSLRAYEQYF. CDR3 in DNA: TGTGCCAGCAGCTTGAGGGCCTACGAGCAGTACTTC.

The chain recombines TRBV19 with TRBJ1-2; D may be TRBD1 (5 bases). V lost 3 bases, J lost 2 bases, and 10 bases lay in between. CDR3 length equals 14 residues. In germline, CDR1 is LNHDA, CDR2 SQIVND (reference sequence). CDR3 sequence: CASSMFRGNYGYTF. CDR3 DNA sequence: TGTGCCAGTAGTATGTTTCGGGGGAACTATGGCTACACCTTC.

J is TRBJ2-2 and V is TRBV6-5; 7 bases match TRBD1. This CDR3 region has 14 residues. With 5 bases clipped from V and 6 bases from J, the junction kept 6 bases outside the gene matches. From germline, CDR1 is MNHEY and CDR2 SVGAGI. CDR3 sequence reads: CASSTTGRPGELFF. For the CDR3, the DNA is TGTGCCAGCAGTACGACAGGGCGTCCCGGGGAGCTGTTTTTT.

The CDR3 spells CATSRDARVLTSYTF. The CDR3 bases are TGTGCCACCAGCAGGGATGCACGTGTCCTTACGAGCTACACCTTC. The chain recombines TRBV15 with TRBJ1-2, with D hard to call. Germline lookup yields CDR1 LNHNV and CDR2 YYDKDF (reference sequence). The germline V and J ends were trimmed by 3 bases and 9 bases, with 20 bases remaining between them. The CDR3 has 15 residues.

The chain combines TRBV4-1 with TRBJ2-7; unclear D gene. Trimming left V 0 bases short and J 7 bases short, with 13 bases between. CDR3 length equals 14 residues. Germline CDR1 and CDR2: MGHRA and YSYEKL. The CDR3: CASSQETAGPEQYF. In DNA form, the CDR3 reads TGCGCCAGCAGCCAAGAGACGGCCGGACCGGAGCAGTACTTC.

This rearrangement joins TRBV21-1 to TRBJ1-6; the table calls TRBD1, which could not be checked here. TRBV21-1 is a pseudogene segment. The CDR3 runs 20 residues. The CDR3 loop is CASSNTQNRGGGSYNSPLHF. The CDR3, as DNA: TGTGCCAGCAGCAATACGCAAAACAGGGGGGGAGGCTCCTATAATTCACCCCTCCACTTT.

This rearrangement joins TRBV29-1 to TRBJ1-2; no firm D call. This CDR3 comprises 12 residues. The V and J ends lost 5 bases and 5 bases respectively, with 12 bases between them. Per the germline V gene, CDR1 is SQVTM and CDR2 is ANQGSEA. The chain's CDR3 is CSVLGPSYGYTF. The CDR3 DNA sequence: TGCAGCGTTCTTGGGCCCTCGTATGGCTACACCTTC.

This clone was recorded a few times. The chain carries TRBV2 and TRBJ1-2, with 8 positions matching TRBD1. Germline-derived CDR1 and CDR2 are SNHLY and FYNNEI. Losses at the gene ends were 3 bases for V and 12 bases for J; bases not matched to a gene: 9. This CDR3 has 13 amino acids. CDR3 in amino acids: CASSDVGQGRNTF. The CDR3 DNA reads TGTGCCAGCAGTGACGTTGGACAGGGAAGGAACACCTTC. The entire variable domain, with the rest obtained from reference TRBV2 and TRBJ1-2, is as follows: EPEVTQTPSHQVTQMGQEVILRCVPISNHLYFYWYRQILGQKVEFLVSFYNNEISEKSEIFDDQFSVERPDGSNFTLKIRSTKLEDSAMYFCASSDVGQGRNTFGSGTRLTVV.

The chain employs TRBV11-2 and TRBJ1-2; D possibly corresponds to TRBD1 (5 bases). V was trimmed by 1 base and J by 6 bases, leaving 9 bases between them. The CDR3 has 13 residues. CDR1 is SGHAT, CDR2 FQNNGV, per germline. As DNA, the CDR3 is TGTGCCAGCAGCTTAGCGGGGACGGATGGCTACACCTTC. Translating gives CASSLAGTDGYTF. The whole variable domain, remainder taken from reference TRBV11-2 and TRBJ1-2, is EAGVAQSPRYKIIEKRQSVAFWCNPISGHATLYWYQQILGQGPKLLIQFQNNGVVDDSQLPKDRFSAERLKGVDSTLKIQPAKLEDSAVYLCASSLAGTDGYTFGSGTRLTVV.

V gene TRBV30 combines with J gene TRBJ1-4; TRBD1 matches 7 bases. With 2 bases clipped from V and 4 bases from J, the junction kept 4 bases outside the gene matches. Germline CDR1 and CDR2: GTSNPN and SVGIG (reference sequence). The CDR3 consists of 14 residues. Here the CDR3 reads CAWSRDSLNEKLFF. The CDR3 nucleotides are TGTGCCTGGAGTAGGGACAGCCTTAATGAAAAACTGTTTTTT.

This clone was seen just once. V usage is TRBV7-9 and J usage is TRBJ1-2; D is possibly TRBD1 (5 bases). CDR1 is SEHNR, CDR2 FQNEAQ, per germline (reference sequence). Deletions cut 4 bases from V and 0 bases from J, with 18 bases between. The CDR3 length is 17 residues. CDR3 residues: CASSSSGGTASNYGYTF. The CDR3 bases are TGTGCCAGCAGCTCATCGGGGGGGACGGCTTCTAACTATGGCTACACCTTC.

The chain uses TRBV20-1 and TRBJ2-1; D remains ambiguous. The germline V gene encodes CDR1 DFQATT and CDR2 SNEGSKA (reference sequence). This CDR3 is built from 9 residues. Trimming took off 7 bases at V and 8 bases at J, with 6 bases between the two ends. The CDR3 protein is CSVGYEQFF. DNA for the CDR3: TGCAGTGTTGGGTATGAGCAGTTCTTC.

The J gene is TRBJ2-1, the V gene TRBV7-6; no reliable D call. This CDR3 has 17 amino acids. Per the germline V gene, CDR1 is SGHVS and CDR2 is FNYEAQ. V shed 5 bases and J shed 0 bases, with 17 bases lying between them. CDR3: CASSLHQIKSSYNEQFF. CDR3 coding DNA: TGTGCCAGCAGCCTTCATCAGATCAAGAGCTCCTACAATGAGCAGTTCTTC.

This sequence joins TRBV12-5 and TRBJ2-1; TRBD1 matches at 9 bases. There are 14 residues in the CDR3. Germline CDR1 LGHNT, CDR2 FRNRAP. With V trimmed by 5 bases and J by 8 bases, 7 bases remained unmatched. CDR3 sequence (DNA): TGTGCTAGTGGTCTCGGGACAGGGTACCATGAGCAGTTCTTC. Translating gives CASGLGTGYHEQFF.

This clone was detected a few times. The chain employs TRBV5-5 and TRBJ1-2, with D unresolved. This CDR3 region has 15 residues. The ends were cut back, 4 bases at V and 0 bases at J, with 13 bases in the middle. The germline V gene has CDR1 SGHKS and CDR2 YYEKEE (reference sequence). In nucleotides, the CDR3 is TGTGCCAGCAGCATAGCAGGATCAGCTAACTATGGCTACACCTTC. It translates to CASSIAGSANYGYTF.

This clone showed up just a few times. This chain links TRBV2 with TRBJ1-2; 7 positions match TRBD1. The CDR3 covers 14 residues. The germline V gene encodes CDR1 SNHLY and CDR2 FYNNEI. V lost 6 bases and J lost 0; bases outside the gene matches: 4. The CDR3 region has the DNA TGTGCCAGCAGGACCGGGACAGCTAACTATGGCTACACCTTC. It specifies CASRTGTANYGYTF.

The CDR3 loop reads CASSLVGQGGTEAFF. The CDR3 DNA reads as TGTGCCAGCAGCTTAGTGGGACAGGGGGGAACTGAAGCTTTCTTT. The chain carries TRBV7-2 and TRBJ1-1; 11 bases agree with TRBD1. CDR3 length: 15 residues. Germline V gene data show CDR1 as SGHTA and CDR2 as FQGNSA. Unmatched junction bases numbered 3, after V lost 1 base and J lost 5 bases.

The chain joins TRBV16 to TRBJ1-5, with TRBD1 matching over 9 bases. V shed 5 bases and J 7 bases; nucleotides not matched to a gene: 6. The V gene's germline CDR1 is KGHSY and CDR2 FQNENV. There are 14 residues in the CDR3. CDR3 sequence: CASSWDRVGQPQHF. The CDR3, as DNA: TGTGCCAGCAGCTGGGACAGGGTGGGGCAGCCCCAGCATTTT.

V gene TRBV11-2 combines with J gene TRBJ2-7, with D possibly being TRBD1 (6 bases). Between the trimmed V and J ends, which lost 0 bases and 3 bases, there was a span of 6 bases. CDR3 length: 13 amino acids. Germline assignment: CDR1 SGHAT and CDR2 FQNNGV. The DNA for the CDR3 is TGTGCCAGCAGCTTAGACAGGGGCTACGAGCAGTACTTC. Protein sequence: CASSLDRGYEQYF.

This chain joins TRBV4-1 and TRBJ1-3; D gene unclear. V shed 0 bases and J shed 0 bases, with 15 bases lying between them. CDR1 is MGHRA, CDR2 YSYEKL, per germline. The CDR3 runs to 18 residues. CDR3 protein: CASSQDQRGLNSGNTIYF. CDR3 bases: TGCGCCAGCAGCCAAGATCAGAGAGGGCTCAACTCTGGAAACACCATATATTTT.